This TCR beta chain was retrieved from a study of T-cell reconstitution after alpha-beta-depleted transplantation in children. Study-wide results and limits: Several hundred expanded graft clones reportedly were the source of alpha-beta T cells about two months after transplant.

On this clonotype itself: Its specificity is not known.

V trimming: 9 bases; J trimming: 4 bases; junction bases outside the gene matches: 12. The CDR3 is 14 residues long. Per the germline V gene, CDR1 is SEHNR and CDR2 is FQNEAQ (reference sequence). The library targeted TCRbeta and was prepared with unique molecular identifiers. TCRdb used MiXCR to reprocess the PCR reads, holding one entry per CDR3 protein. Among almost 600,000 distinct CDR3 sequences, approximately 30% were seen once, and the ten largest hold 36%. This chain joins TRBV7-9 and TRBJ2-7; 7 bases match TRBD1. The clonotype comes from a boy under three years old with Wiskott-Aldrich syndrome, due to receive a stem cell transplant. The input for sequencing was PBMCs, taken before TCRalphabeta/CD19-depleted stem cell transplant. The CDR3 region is CARTRDRRTYEQYF. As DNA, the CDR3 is TGTGCCAGGACCCGGGACAGAAGAACGTACGAGCAGTACTTC.